Below, 8 T cell receptor beta chains from the same sample are listed, as sequenced in a study of blood T cell repertoires in COVID-19. Libraries were prepared by immunoSEQ multiplex PCR; TCRdb keeps only in-frame clonotypes and omits some of them. The top ten hold roughly 8.5% of the sample, which has approximately 490,000 clones, roughly nine tenths seen once. Input material: PBMCs or T cells enriched from blood (not recorded which). The source of these receptors is a woman in her sixties or seventies who had recovered from COVID-19.

The chain carries TRBV29-1 and TRBJ1-2; 7 bases are a match to TRBD1. The CDR3 has 13 residues. Germline V gene lookup returns CDR1 SQVTM and CDR2 ANQGSEA. J lost 2 bases, V lost 6 bases, and 6 bases had no gene match. The CDR3 sequence: CSVHRGGNYGYTF. The CDR3 coding sequence is TGCAGCGTCCACAGAGGGGGCAACTATGGCTACACCTTC.

The chain combines TRBV9 with TRBJ2-7; the match to TRBD1 covers 8 bases. The CDR3 has 14 amino acids. Germline V gene data show CDR1 as SGDLS and CDR2 as YYNGEE. V lost 4 bases and J lost 1; bases outside the gene matches: 4. The CDR3 sequence: CASSLRQGSYEQYF. Here the CDR3 DNA reads TGTGCCAGCAGCCTCCGACAGGGGTCCTACGAGCAGTACTTC.

To note about this clone: The same CDR3 arises from other DNA sequences in this sample as well. The chain joins TRBV6-5 to TRBJ2-7, with 8 bases fitting TRBD2. This CDR3 is 14 amino acids long. After removal of 0 bases from V and 3 bases from J, the junction contained 1 base not matched to a gene. Per germline, CDR1 MNHEY and CDR2 SVGAGI. CDR3 DNA sequence: TGTGCCAGCAGTTACTCGGGGACTAGCTACGAGCAGTACTTC. It encodes CASSYSGTSYEQYF.

The CDR3 region has the DNA TGTGCCAGCACCGGAGGGACAGGGGCCTTGAACACTGAAGCTTTCTTT. Protein sequence: CASTGGTGALNTEAFF. The chain couples TRBV2 to TRBJ1-1; TRBD1 aligns across 10 bases. Germline lookup yields CDR1 SNHLY and CDR2 FYNNEI. The CDR3 spans 16 residues. V gave up 7 bases and J gave up 0 bases; unmatched junction bases: 8.

The genes are TRBV18 and TRBJ2-2; TRBD1 matches at 7 bases. The V gene end was trimmed by 3 bases and the J gene end by 5 bases; junction bases not matched to a gene: 9. This CDR3 has 16 residues. Germline V CDR1 and CDR2: KGHSH, LQKENI. The CDR3 bases are TGTGCCAGCTCACCCCCATCGACAGGGAAGACCGGGGAGCTGTTTTTT. Translation: CASSPPSTGKTGELFF.

The chain recombines TRBV5-4 with TRBJ1-2; 11 bases match TRBD1. CDR1 and CDR2 (germline): SGHNT, YYREEE (reference sequence). V shed 3 bases and J 6 bases; nucleotides not matched to a gene: 4. This CDR3 is built from 14 residues. The chain's CDR3 is CASSWDRGSNGYTF. As DNA, the CDR3 is TGTGCCAGCAGCTGGGACAGGGGGAGTAATGGCTACACCTTC.

V gene TRBV5-1 combines with J gene TRBJ1-3; TRBD1 agrees at 9 bases. Germline V gene sequence: CDR1 SGHRS, CDR2 YFSETQ. The CDR3 has 18 residues. The ends lost 3 bases at V and 0 bases at J; junction bases unmatched: 10. The CDR3 nucleotides read TGCGCCAGCAGCTATTGGTGGGGACAGGGATCCTCTGGAAACACCATATATTTT. It encodes CASSYWWGQGSSGNTIYF.

The rearrangement uses TRBV6-5 and TRBJ1-4, with D possibly matching TRBD1 (6 bases). The CDR3 consists of 14 residues. V was shortened by 5 bases and J by 7 bases, with 14 bases between the two germline ends. Germline assignment: CDR1 MNHEY and CDR2 SVGAGI. The CDR3 sequence is CASSRRGGREKLFF. The CDR3 DNA reads TGTGCCAGCAGTAGACGGGGGGGGCGTGAAAAACTGTTTTTT.